This TCR beta chain comes out of a study of blood T cells in healthy people across ages. The study, taken as a whole, reports: Older individuals had lower TCR beta diversity per million T cells (the decline was roughly linear).

About 10 milliliters of peripheral blood were drawn from each donor into EDTA-treated tubes. It was with a sample-barcoded 5' primer and a J-beta primer mix that a second PCR of about 6 to 11 cycles was run. TCRdb called the 5' RACE reads again in MiXCR, with one record for every CDR3 protein. The data contain about 1.8 million distinct CDR3 sequences, 40% to 55% of them seen just once; the ten biggest clones take up 2% to 2.5%. This clonotype was counted a few times. Its antigen is not known. CDR1 is LGHNA, CDR2 YNFKEQ, per germline. Trimming removed 0 bases from V and 6 bases from J, with 15 bases in between. CDR3 size: 15 residues.

The specimen sequenced was blood. The rearrangement links TRBV4-2 to TRBJ2-7; D not resolved. The receptor comes from a woman between 35 and 50 years old in good health. Written as DNA, the CDR3 is TGTGCCAGCAGCCAAGAAGGCCGGCTAGATGGCGAGCAGTACTTC. Amino acid sequence: CASSQEGRLDGEQYF.